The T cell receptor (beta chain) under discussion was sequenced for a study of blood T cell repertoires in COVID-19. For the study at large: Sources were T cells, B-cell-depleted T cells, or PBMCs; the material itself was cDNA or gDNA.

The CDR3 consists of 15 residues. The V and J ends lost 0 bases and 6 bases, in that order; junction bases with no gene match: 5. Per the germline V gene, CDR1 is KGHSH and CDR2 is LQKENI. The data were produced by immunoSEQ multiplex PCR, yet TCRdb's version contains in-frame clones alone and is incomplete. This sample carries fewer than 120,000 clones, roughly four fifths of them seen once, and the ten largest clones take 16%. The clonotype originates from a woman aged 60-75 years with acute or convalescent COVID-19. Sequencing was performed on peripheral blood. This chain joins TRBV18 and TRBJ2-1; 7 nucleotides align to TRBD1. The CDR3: CASSPPARGSNEQFF. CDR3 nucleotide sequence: TGTGCCAGCTCACCACCCGCCAGGGGGAGCAATGAGCAGTTCTTC.